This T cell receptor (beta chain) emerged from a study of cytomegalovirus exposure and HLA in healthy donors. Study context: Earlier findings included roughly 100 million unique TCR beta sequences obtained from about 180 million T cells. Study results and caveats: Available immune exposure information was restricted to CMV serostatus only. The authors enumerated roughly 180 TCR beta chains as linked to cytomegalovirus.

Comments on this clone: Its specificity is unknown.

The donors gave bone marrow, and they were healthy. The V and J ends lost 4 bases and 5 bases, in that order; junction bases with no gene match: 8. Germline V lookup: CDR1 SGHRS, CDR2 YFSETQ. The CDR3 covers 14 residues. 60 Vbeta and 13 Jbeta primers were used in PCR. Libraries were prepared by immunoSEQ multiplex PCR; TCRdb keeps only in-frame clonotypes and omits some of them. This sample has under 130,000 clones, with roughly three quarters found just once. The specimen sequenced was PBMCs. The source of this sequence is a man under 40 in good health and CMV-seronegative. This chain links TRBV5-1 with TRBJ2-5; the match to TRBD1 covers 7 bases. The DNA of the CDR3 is TGCGCCAGCAGCCGGGACGTGACAGGGGAGACCCAGTACTTC. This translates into CASSRDVTGETQYF.